These 8 T cell receptor beta chains came from one sample sequenced in a study of blood T cell repertoires in COVID-19. Assay: immunoSEQ multiplex PCR; the TCRdb copy retains only in-frame clones and omits some. The sample holds approximately 230,000 clones; roughly nine tenths are singletons and the top ten take around 6%. Sequencing input: PBMCs or T cells enriched from blood (not recorded which). The receptors here all came from a woman aged 25 to 45 with acute COVID-19.

The chain uses TRBV29-1 and TRBJ1-4; D unresolved. The CDR3 extends over 13 amino acids. Germline CDR1 is SQVTM and CDR2 is ANQGSEA. Trimming left V 7 bases short and J 0 bases short, with 9 bases between. The CDR3 DNA reads TGCAGCGGCCGGGGATCAACTAATGAAAAACTGTTTTTT. This sequence encodes CSGRGSTNEKLFF.

The rearrangement joins TRBV28 to TRBJ1-2; no reliable D call. The V end was cut by 5 bases, the J end by 2 bases, with 12 bases between. The germline CDR1 and CDR2 sequences are MDHEN and SYDVKM. This CDR3 region has 14 residues. The CDR3, as DNA: TGTGCCAGCAGTATACCAGGCCTAAACTATGGCTACACCTTC. Translating it yields CASSIPGLNYGYTF.

This rearrangement joins TRBV11-2 to TRBJ2-5, with TRBD1 as a possible D gene (6 bases). CDR1 and CDR2 from the germline V gene are SGHAT and FQNNGV. CDR3 length: 14 amino acids. V lost 1 base and J 0 bases, leaving 6 bases between the germline ends. The CDR3 nucleotides read TGTGCCAGCAGCTTAGGGGACAACCAAGAGACCCAGTACTTC. Protein: CASSLGDNQETQYF. Combining the CDR3 with reference TRBV11-2 and TRBJ2-5 gives the whole variable domain EAGVAQSPRYKIIEKRQSVAFWCNPISGHATLYWYQQILGQGPKLLIQFQNNGVVDDSQLPKDRFSAERLKGVDSTLKIQPAKLEDSAVYLCASSLGDNQETQYFGPGTRLLVL.

This clone was counted a few times. The chain carries TRBV5-5 and TRBJ1-3; 9 bases align to TRBD1. J gave up 1 base and V 4 bases, and 6 bases lay outside the gene matches. The CDR3 is 16 amino acids. Germline-derived CDR1 and CDR2 are SGHKS and YYEKEE (reference sequence). CDR3: CASSGDRALSGNTIYF. CDR3 sequence (DNA): TGTGCCAGCAGCGGGGACAGGGCTTTGTCTGGAAACACCATATATTTT. The variable domain in full, with the rest retrieved from reference TRBV5-5 and TRBJ1-3, is DAGVTQSPTHLIKTRGQQVTLRCSPISGHKSVSWYQQVLGQGPQFIFQYYEKEERGRGNFPDRFSARQFPNYSSELNVNALLLGDSALYLCASSGDRALSGNTIYFGEGSWLTVV.

V and J are TRBV3-1 (or the pseudogene TRBV3-2) and TRBJ2-7, with D possibly being TRBD2 (6 bases). This CDR3 spans 14 amino acids. V lost 0 bases to trimming and J lost 6 bases, with 12 bases between them. Per germline, CDR1 LGHDT and CDR2 YNNKEL (reference sequence). The CDR3 loop reads CASSQELEGREQYF. As DNA, the CDR3 is TGTGCCAGCAGCCAAGAGTTGGAGGGGCGCGAGCAGTACTTC.

This chain joins TRBV28 and TRBJ2-4; D perhaps matches TRBD1 (7 bases). V shed 4 bases and J shed 1 base, with 17 bases lying between them. This CDR3 has 17 amino acids. Germline V CDR1 and CDR2: MDHEN, SYDVKM. CDR3 in amino acids: CASSSELRGAAKNIQYF. In DNA form, the CDR3 reads TGTGCCAGCAGTTCTGAGCTCAGGGGGGCGGCCAAAAACATTCAGTACTTC.

The chain recombines TRBV6-5 with TRBJ1-4, with D unresolved. V lost 0 bases to trimming and J lost 2 bases, with 7 bases between them. Germline CDR1 is MNHEY and CDR2 is SVGAGI. The CDR3 runs 15 residues. CDR3 region: CASSYSSRTNEKLFF. In nucleotides, the CDR3 is TGTGCCAGCAGTTACTCGAGCAGGACTAATGAAAAACTGTTTTTT.

The CDR3 protein is CASSGRSGSEQYF. For the CDR3, the DNA is TGTGCCAGCAGTGGGAGGAGCGGGAGCGAGCAGTACTTC. The chain uses TRBV12-3 or TRBV12-4 and TRBJ2-7; 8 bases align to TRBD2. V gave up 5 bases and J gave up 6 bases; unmatched junction bases: 6. This CDR3 spans 13 amino acids.